The present T cell receptor (beta chain) was sequenced within a study of T cell responses to AZD1222 COVID-19 vaccine. Study-level results: After two AZD1222 doses, spike-specific TCR breadth and depth rose versus day 0.

Using immunoSEQ multiplex PCR, the repertoire was profiled, and TCRdb retains in-frame clones only, with some absent. The sample records around 140,000 clones, 93% being singletons. A word on this clone: Its matching antigen is unknown.

This receptor was obtained from an adult in good health. Sequenced here: peripheral blood, sampled on day 0 of AZD1222 vaccination.

Here the CDR3 reads CSVGANYGYTF. In nucleotides, the CDR3 is TGCAGTGTAGGGGCTAACTATGGCTACACCTTC. This chain joins TRBV20-1 and TRBJ1-2; weak D call: TRBD1 (5 bases). The CDR3 loop spans 11 amino acids. Germline CDR1 DFQATT, CDR2 SNEGSKA (reference sequence). The V gene lost 7 bases and the J gene lost 0 bases, with 6 bases spanning the gap.